The rows below give T cell receptor beta chains drawn from one sample of a study of identical twins. Each CDR3 protein gets one entry after TCRdb re-called the 5' RACE reads with MiXCR. The repertoire has 550,000 to 700,000 distinct CDR3 sequences, 9.6% of them found once; the top ten carry under 3%. These records were also assigned to another study, of yellow fever vaccine responses in identical twins.

Material: PBMCs. All receptors come from a woman in her late teens or twenties in good health. Each CDR3 is given with its conserved first and last residue. A D gene is named only where the DNA matches it firmly. The size of a clone is reported for some rows only, either as once, few or many, or as a class for expanded clones.

clone_size,j_call,cdr3_length,d_call,v_call,cdr3_nt,cdr3_aa
few,TRBJ1-1,14,.,TRBV30,TGTGCCTGGAGTGTACGCAGGGGGAACACTGAAGCTTTCTTT,CAWSVRRGNTEAFF
.,TRBJ2-1,12,.,TRBV12-3/TRBV12-4,TGTGCCAGCAGTCGGGACTTCTTTGAGCAGTTCTTC,CASSRDFFEQFF
few,TRBJ2-3,14,.,TRBV28,TGTGCCAGCAGTCCGTCAGTAAGCACAGATACGCAGTATTTT,CASSPSVSTDTQYF
.,TRBJ2-5,14,.,TRBV7-8,TGTGCCAGCAGCTTCCGGATCAGGGAAGAGACCCAGTACTTC,CASSFRIREETQYF
many,TRBJ2-7,13,.,TRBV7-6,TGTGCCAGCAGCTTAGCCGTCTCCTACGAGCAGTACTTC,CASSLAVSYEQYF
many,TRBJ1-1,14,.,TRBV27,TGTGCCAGCAGTTCACACTTGAAGGCTAATGAAGCTTTCTTT,CASSSHLKANEAFF
few,TRBJ2-1,16,.,TRBV19,TGTGCCAGTAGTAGGCCCGACAGGTTATCCTACAATGAGCAGTTCTTC,CASSRPDRLSYNEQFF
few,TRBJ2-7,14,TRBD1,TRBV7-6,TGTGCCAGCAGCTTAGAGGGGGCGACCTACGAGCAGTACTTC,CASSLEGATYEQYF
many,TRBJ1-1,14,TRBD1,TRBV2,TGTGCCAGCAGTGACGAAGGGGGCACGACTGAAGCTTTCTTT,CASSDEGGTTEAFF
.,TRBJ2-1,12,.,TRBV29-1,TGCAGCGTTGACGGGAGTAGGTATGAGCAGTTCTTC,CSVDGSRYEQFF
few,TRBJ1-1,14,TRBD1,TRBV12-3/TRBV12-4,TGTGCCAGCAGTTTGGGACAGGCCTCCACTGAAGCTTTCTTT,CASSLGQASTEAFF
.,TRBJ2-3,18,TRBD1,TRBV20-1,TGCAGTGCTATCGGGACAGGGAGGACGAGAGACTCCACAGATACGCAGTATTTT,CSAIGTGRTRDSTDTQYF
many,TRBJ2-7,16,.,TRBV29-1,TGCAGCACCTATGTTCAAGGCGGACCGAGCCTATACGAGCAGTACTTC,CSTYVQGGPSLYEQYF
many,TRBJ2-7,15,TRBD2,TRBV5-6,TGTGCCAGCAACCGCGAGGGACTAGATCTTTACGAGCAGTACTTC,CASNREGLDLYEQYF
many,TRBJ2-1,14,.,TRBV10-3,TGTGCCATCAGTACAGGGAGCTCCTACAATGAGCAGTTCTTC,CAISTGSSYNEQFF
.,TRBJ2-1,10,.,TRBV29-1,TGCAGCGGAGGCTACAATGAGCAGTTCTTC,CSGGYNEQFF
.,TRBJ2-6,16,TRBD1,TRBV28,TGTGCCAGCAGTGCCAGGGGGCTGTCTGGGGCCAACGTCCTGACTTTC,CASSARGLSGANVLTF
few,TRBJ2-7,14,.,TRBV20-1,TGCAGTGCTAGAGACCCCCAGGGTGCCTACGAGCAGTACTTC,CSARDPQGAYEQYF
.,TRBJ2-7,16,TRBD2,TRBV4-2,TGTGCCAGCAGCCAAGAAACTAGCGGGGAAGCCTACGAGCAGTACTTC,CASSQETSGEAYEQYF
few,TRBJ2-5,15,.,TRBV12-5,TGTGCTAGTGGTTTGGTACGGACCCCCGGACAGACCCAGTACTTC,CASGLVRTPGQTQYF
many,TRBJ1-1,16,TRBD1,TRBV12-3/TRBV12-4,TGTGCCAGCAAAAGCCTCCGGGACAGTCTGAGCACTGAAGCTTTCTTT,CASKSLRDSLSTEAFF
few,TRBJ2-5,14,.,TRBV4-1,TGCGCCAGCAGCCAAAAAAGCACACAAGAGACCCAGTACTTC,CASSQKSTQETQYF
many,TRBJ2-7,14,TRBD1,TRBV29-1,TGCAGCGCCAATGGACAGGGGCTTTCCTACGAGCAGTACTTC,CSANGQGLSYEQYF
few,TRBJ1-4,15,.,TRBV28,TGTGCCAGCAGTTCCCCTTGGACGGGAAATGAAAAACTGTTTTTT,CASSSPWTGNEKLFF
many,TRBJ2-7,13,.,TRBV24-1,TGTGCCACCAGCCCAGGGAGCTCCTACGAGCAGTACTTC,CATSPGSSYEQYF
.,TRBJ2-2,17,TRBD2,TRBV18,TGTGCCAGCTCACCACTCCCCGGTGGGGGACTAGCCGGGGAGCTGTTTTTT,CASSPLPGGGLAGELFF
few,TRBJ2-3,11,.,TRBV20-1,TGCAGTGCCTCCGCGGCAGATACGCAGTATTTT,CSASAADTQYF
few,TRBJ2-7,12,.,TRBV6-6,TGTGCCAGCAGGTTCAATTCGAACGAGCAGTACTTC,CASRFNSNEQYF
.,TRBJ1-2,16,TRBD1,TRBV28,TGTGCCAGCAGTTTACGTGACCCGGGACAGGGATTTGGCTACACCTTC,CASSLRDPGQGFGYTF
many,TRBJ2-7,16,TRBD2,TRBV9,TGTGCCAGCAGCGGGGGGGGAGACAAAACCTCCTACGAGCAGTACTTC,CASSGGGDKTSYEQYF
.,TRBJ2-2,20,TRBD1,TRBV12-3/TRBV12-4,TGTGCCAGCAGTTTAGCTTGGGTCCCAGGGGGACAGGGGGACACCGGGGAGCTGTTTTTT,CASSLAWVPGGQGDTGELFF
few,TRBJ1-2,13,.,TRBV27,TGTGCCAGCAGTTTAGGAGGAGAGGGTGGCTACACCTTC,CASSLGGEGGYTF
.,TRBJ2-7,11,.,TRBV30,TGTGCCTGGAGTGATGCGGACGAGCAGTACTTC,CAWSDADEQYF
many,TRBJ2-5,15,TRBD2,TRBV27,TGTGCCAGCAGTCCTGCGGCTAGCGGAGGGGAGACCCAGTACTTC,CASSPAASGGETQYF
few,TRBJ1-2,15,TRBD1,TRBV12-3/TRBV12-4,TGTGCCAGCAGTAGAAGGGGGGACAGAGGCTATGGCTACACCTTC,CASSRRGDRGYGYTF
many,TRBJ2-1,14,.,TRBV12-3/TRBV12-4,TGTGCCACAAAGGGCACAGGGGAGGCGAATGAGCAGTTCTTC,CATKGTGEANEQFF
.,TRBJ2-3,16,TRBD2,TRBV9,TGTGCCAGCAGCGTAGTAGCGGGAGAACCCACAGATACGCAGTATTTT,CASSVVAGEPTDTQYF
.,TRBJ2-1,14,.,TRBV20-1,TGCAGTGCTAGTTCCCTTTCACCCTACAATGAGCAGTTCTTC,CSASSLSPYNEQFF
many,TRBJ2-7,14,.,TRBV6-2/TRBV6-3,TGTGCCAGCAACAAAAGGGTTAACTCCTACGAGCAGTACTTC,CASNKRVNSYEQYF
.,TRBJ1-1,14,.,TRBV3-1,TGTGCCAGCAGCCCAAGGGCGGTCGTCGCTGAAGCTTTCTTT,CASSPRAVVAEAFF
few,TRBJ2-2,13,.,TRBV5-1,TGCGCCAGCAGCTTTACTTACACCGGGGAGCTGTTTTTT,CASSFTYTGELFF
.,TRBJ2-3,13,TRBD2,TRBV5-1,TGCGCCAGCAGCTTGGGCACTAGCGGGGGGCAGTATTTT,CASSLGTSGGQYF
many,TRBJ2-7,12,.,TRBV6-2/TRBV6-3,TGTGCCAGCGGCCAGGTGGCTTACGAGCAGTACTTC,CASGQVAYEQYF
.,TRBJ1-1,18,.,TRBV15,TGTGCCACCAGCAGTGAAACCCCGTTGGGCACCTCGAACACTGAAGCTTTCTTT,CATSSETPLGTSNTEAFF
.,TRBJ1-5,15,TRBD1,TRBV5-1,TGCGCCAGCAGCCGTACAGGGGGCGCGGATCAGCCCCAGCATTTT,CASSRTGGADQPQHF
few,TRBJ2-7,15,.,TRBV18,TGTGCCAGCTCACCACCGATGGTTCTCTCCTACGAGCAGTACTTC,CASSPPMVLSYEQYF